These 21 T cell receptor beta chains came from one sample sequenced in a study of blood T cell repertoires in COVID-19. Libraries were prepared by immunoSEQ multiplex PCR; TCRdb keeps only in-frame clonotypes and omits some of them. The sample lists under 200,000 clones, over 80% occurring once. The specimen sequenced was peripheral blood. The receptors were gathered from a woman older than 75 with active or convalescent COVID-19.

This chain joins TRBV6-1 and TRBJ1-4, with 9 bases lining up with TRBD1. CDR1 and CDR2 from the germline V gene are MNHNS and SASEGT. J lost 8 bases, V lost 1 base, and 8 bases had no gene match. There are 16 residues in the CDR3. This CDR3 is CASSEVSGQGIEKLFF. CDR3 nucleotide sequence: TGTGCCAGCAGTGAAGTGTCAGGACAGGGGATAGAAAAACTGTTTTTT.

The rearrangement links TRBV7-2 to TRBJ2-2; 7 nucleotides agree with TRBD2. With V trimmed by 1 base and J by 3 bases, 5 bases remained unmatched. The V gene's germline CDR1 is SGHTA and CDR2 FQGNSA. This CDR3 has 16 amino acids. The CDR3 bases are TGTGCCAGCAGCTTAGATGGGAGGGCTTACACCGGGGAGCTGTTTTTT. Its translation: CASSLDGRAYTGELFF.

CDR3 in amino acids: CASSPPTGTNEKLFF. DNA for the CDR3: TGTGCCAGCTCACCACCGACCGGGACTAATGAAAAACTGTTTTTT. J is TRBJ1-4 and V is TRBV18; D gene ambiguous. CDR3 length: 15 residues. Germline CDR1 reads KGHSH; CDR2 reads LQKENI. The V and J ends lost 0 bases and 2 bases respectively, with 7 bases between them.

This chain joins TRBV19 and TRBJ1-4; perhaps TRBD1 as D (5 bases). This CDR3 has 14 residues. V was clipped by 2 bases and J by 8 bases, with 12 bases between them. Germline loops: CDR1 LNHDA, CDR2 SQIVND (reference sequence). Here the CDR3 reads CASSIWGDEEKLFF. The CDR3, as DNA: TGTGCCAGTAGTATATGGGGGGACGAGGAAAAACTGTTTTTT.

The rearrangement uses TRBV28 and TRBJ1-2; the D is unclear. The ends were cut back, 3 bases at V and 1 base at J, with 3 bases in the middle. This CDR3 is built from 12 residues. Germline CDR1 is MDHEN and CDR2 is SYDVKM. CDR3: CASSLSNYGYTF. CDR3 coding DNA: TGTGCCAGCAGTTTGAGTAACTATGGCTACACCTTC.

This chain connects TRBV5-1 to TRBJ2-7; D unclear. The V end lost 1 base, the J end lost 3 bases, and 14 bases lay between the germline ends. The CDR3 spans 15 residues. Germline assignment: CDR1 SGHRS and CDR2 YFSETQ. CDR3 nucleotide sequence: TGCGCCAGCAGCTTGAATCCGGGTAGTGGCTACGAGCAGTACTTC. Translated, it gives CASSLNPGSGYEQYF.

This clone was observed once. The CDR3 region is CASTSGQMNTGELFF. For the CDR3, the DNA is TGTGCCAGCACCTCGGGACAGATGAACACCGGGGAGCTGTTTTTT. The chain couples TRBV25-1 to TRBJ2-2, with 7 bases fitting TRBD1. The germline CDR1 and CDR2 sequences are MGHDK and SYGVNS. The CDR3 consists of 15 residues. V trimming: 7 bases; J trimming: 1 base; junction bases outside the gene matches: 6.

As for this clone: The sample has other DNA sequences that encode this CDR3 too. This rearrangement joins TRBV13 to TRBJ2-3; 9 bases align to TRBD2. Trimming at V came to 1 base and at J to 1 base, leaving 6 bases not matched to a gene. The CDR3 length is 17 residues. Germline V lookup: CDR1 PRHDT, CDR2 FYEKMQ (reference sequence). The CDR3 sequence is CASSLAGTSPGTDTQYF. The DNA for the CDR3 is TGTGCCAGCAGCTTAGCCGGGACTAGCCCGGGCACAGATACGCAGTATTTT. Combining the CDR3 with reference TRBV13 and TRBJ2-3 gives the whole variable domain AAGVIQSPRHLIKEKRETATLKCYPIPRHDTVYWYQQGPGQDPQFLISFYEKMQSDKGSIPDRFSAQQFSDYHSELNMSSLELGDSALYFCASSLAGTSPGTDTQYFGPGTRLTVL.

CDR3 nucleotides: TGTGCCAGCAGTTACCCCGAAGGACAGGGAACGACAGATACGCAGTATTTT. Protein product: CASSYPEGQGTTDTQYF. V usage is TRBV6-2 or TRBV6-3 and J usage is TRBJ2-3, with 8 bases aligning to TRBD1. The CDR3 is 17 residues long. V dropped 2 bases and J dropped 3; count of bases not matched to a gene: 10. The germline V gene has CDR1 MNHEY and CDR2 SVGEGT.

J is TRBJ1-4 and V is TRBV6-5, with TRBD1 matching over 9 bases. The germline V gene encodes CDR1 MNHEY and CDR2 SVGAGI. CDR3 length: 15 amino acids. V was pared by 2 bases and J by 7 bases, with 5 bases of the junction left unmatched. The CDR3 loop is CASSYGDRDSEKLFF. CDR3 nucleotide sequence: TGTGCCAGCAGTTACGGGGACAGGGACAGTGAAAAACTGTTTTTT.

The chain is built from TRBV5-1 and TRBJ2-1, with 10 bases lining up with TRBD1. The V gene end was trimmed by 0 bases and the J gene end by 5 bases; junction bases not matched to a gene: 2. Germline CDR1 and CDR2: SGHRS and YFSETQ. The CDR3 covers 15 residues. The CDR3 DNA reads as TGCGCCAGCAGCTTGGCGGACAGGGGGGACAATGAGCAGTTCTTC. Its protein is CASSLADRGDNEQFF.

The chain joins TRBV11-3 to TRBJ2-7; 12 positions match TRBD2. Germline CDR1 and CDR2: SGHNT and YENEEA. The CDR3 spans 14 residues. V lost 5 bases, J lost 6 bases, and 5 bases stayed unmatched. In DNA form, the CDR3 reads TGTGCCAGCAGCCGGACTAGCGGGATGTCCGAGCAGTACTTC. This sequence encodes CASSRTSGMSEQYF. The full variable domain, with the rest looked up from reference TRBV11-3 and TRBJ2-7, is EAGVVQSPRYKIIEKKQPVAFWCNPISGHNTLYWYLQNLGQGPELLIRYENEEAVDDSQLPKDRFSAERLKGVDSTLKIQPAELGDSAVYLCASSRTSGMSEQYFGPGTRLTVT.

The chain couples TRBV18 to TRBJ1-1; maybe TRBD1 (5 bases). The CDR3 runs to 14 residues. Between the trimmed V and J ends, which lost 3 bases and 5 bases, there was a span of 13 bases. Germline assignment: CDR1 KGHSH and CDR2 LQKENI. CDR3 DNA sequence: TGTGCCAGCTCACCCCGGGAGGGGATGACTGAAGCTTTCTTT. Amino acids: CASSPREGMTEAFF. The full variable domain, its missing parts supplied by reference TRBV18 and TRBJ1-1, is NAGVMQNPRHLVRRRGQEARLRCSPMKGHSHVYWYRQLPEEGLKFMVYLQKENIIDESGMPKERFSAEFPKEGPSILRIQQVVRGDSAAYFCASSPREGMTEAFFGQGTRLTVV.

V and J are TRBV19 and TRBJ2-5; possible D gene TRBD1, 5 bases. This CDR3 spans 13 amino acids. CDR1 is LNHDA, CDR2 SQIVND, per germline (reference sequence). The V gene lost 6 bases and the J gene lost 5 bases, with 13 bases spanning the gap. The CDR3 coding sequence is TGTGCCAGTAGAGGACATAGGAAGGAGACCCAGTACTTC. Its protein is CASRGHRKETQYF.

This clone showed up just a few times. The V gene is TRBV9, the J gene TRBJ1-3; 10 bases are shared with TRBD1. V gave up 4 bases and J gave up 8 bases; unmatched junction bases: 9. This CDR3 spans 15 amino acids. Germline assignment: CDR1 SGDLS and CDR2 YYNGEE. CDR3 sequence: CASSSRQGAADTIYF. DNA of the CDR3: TGTGCCAGCAGCTCCCGACAGGGGGCAGCGGACACCATATATTTT.

The chain carries TRBV18 and TRBJ2-2; weak D call: TRBD1 (5 bases). Trimming removed 6 bases from V and 7 bases from J, with 15 bases in between. The germline CDR1 and CDR2 sequences are KGHSH and LQKENI. CDR3 size: 14 residues. The CDR3 DNA follows: TGTGCCAGCTCCCAGGTGCAGGGCGGCGGGGAGCTGTTTTTT. Translation: CASSQVQGGGELFF.

This sequence joins TRBV15 and TRBJ2-5; D perhaps matches TRBD1 (7 bases). This CDR3 contains 13 residues. In germline, CDR1 is LNHNV, CDR2 YYDKDF (reference sequence). V lost 6 bases and J lost 4, with 12 bases in between. The CDR3 nucleotides read TGTGCCACCAGTCAGGGGGGAGGAGAGACCCAGTACTTC. Translating gives CATSQGGGETQYF.

V gene TRBV3-1 (or the pseudogene TRBV3-2) combines with J gene TRBJ1-6, with 8 bases identical to TRBD1. CDR1 LGHDT and CDR2 YNNKEL come from the germline V gene (reference sequence). The CDR3 length is 14 residues. The V segment lost 4 bases and the J segment 7 bases; nucleotides outside the gene matches: 3. This CDR3 reads CASSRGQENSPLHF. The CDR3 region has the DNA TGTGCCAGCAGCCGGGGACAGGAGAATTCACCCCTCCACTTT.

This chain uses TRBV2 with TRBJ1-2, with 7 bases fitting TRBD1. The CDR3 sequence is 15 residues long. V lost 8 bases, J lost 2 bases, and 11 bases stayed unmatched. CDR1 is SNHLY and CDR2 is FYNNEI in the germline V gene. CDR3 nucleotides: TGTGCCAGCGGTATGGAGACAGGGCGCAACTATGGCTACACCTTC. As protein: CASGMETGRNYGYTF.

The chain joins TRBV3-1 (or the pseudogene TRBV3-2) to TRBJ1-2, with D perhaps TRBD1 (5 bases). CDR3 length: 12 amino acids. V was trimmed by 6 bases and J by 8 bases, leaving 13 bases between them. CDR1 is LGHDT, CDR2 YNNKEL, per germline (reference sequence). The CDR3 protein is CASRAGGVGYTF. The CDR3 DNA reads as TGTGCCAGCAGGGCGGGAGGGGTCGGCTACACCTTC.

This clone was seen a handful of times. The chain is built from TRBV13 and TRBJ1-2; TRBD1 agrees at 10 bases. V lost 5 bases, J lost 7 bases, and 10 bases stayed unmatched. The CDR3 extends over 15 amino acids. The V gene's germline CDR1 is PRHDT and CDR2 FYEKMQ (reference sequence). This CDR3 is CASSVRQGAGAGYTF. CDR3 coding DNA: TGTGCCAGCAGCGTTCGACAGGGGGCGGGCGCTGGCTACACCTTC.